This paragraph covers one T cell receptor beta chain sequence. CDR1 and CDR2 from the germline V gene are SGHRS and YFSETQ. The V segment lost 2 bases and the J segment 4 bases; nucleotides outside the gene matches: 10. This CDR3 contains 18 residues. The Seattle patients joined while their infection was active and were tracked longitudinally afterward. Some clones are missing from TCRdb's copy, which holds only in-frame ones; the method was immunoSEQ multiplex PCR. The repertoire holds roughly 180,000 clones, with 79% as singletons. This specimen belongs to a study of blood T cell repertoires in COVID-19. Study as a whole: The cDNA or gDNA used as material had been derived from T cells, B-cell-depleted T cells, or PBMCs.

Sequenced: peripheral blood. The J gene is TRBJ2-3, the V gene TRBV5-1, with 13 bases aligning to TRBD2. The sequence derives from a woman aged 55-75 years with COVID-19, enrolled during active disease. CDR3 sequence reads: CASSFTSGGASVSDTQYF. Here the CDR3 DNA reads TGCGCCAGCAGCTTTACTAGCGGGGGGGCCTCGGTGTCAGATACGCAGTATTTT.